This T cell receptor beta chain was sequenced for a study of blood T cell repertoires in COVID-19 (dated by TCRdb to about 2020). General notes on the study: Samples from collaborators originated in the United States, Italy and Spain and spanned both the acute and convalescent phases of COVID-19. The prospective study material was composed of cDNA or gDNA derived from T cells, B-cell-depleted T cells, or PBMCs. Subjects who had been exposed to COVID-19, were actively infected with it, or had recovered from it provided the deeply sampled blood TCRbeta repertoires that made up the dataset. The repertoires were made available in a free public database intended to serve as a resource for research on the immune response to SARS-CoV-2. Samples came from the ongoing ImmuneRACE study (first 160 participants) plus 1,254 subjects from 6 global collaborators. A de-identified subject ID, COVID-19 status, age in years and sex were almost always included in the sample metadata. HLA class I and class II types, where available, came from metadata supplied by the sample provider rather than from assay-based typing. What the authors observed across the whole study: How much clinical and demographic metadata was included differed by source and by participant, and the metadata was provided uncurated.

The immunoSEQ Assay, a bias-controlled multiplex PCR, was used to amplify TCRbeta CDR3 regions from genomic DNA. The authors' analysis ran thus. Within the assay, amplification of reference gene primers was used to estimate how many nucleated cells each sample contained. To quantify the absolute abundance of each unique TCRbeta CDR3 rearrangement, sequence reads were collapsed and filtered. For each sample, productive Simpson clonality was calculated as the square root of Simpson's diversity index across productive rearrangements. As stored in TCRdb, this immuneACCESS dataset retains in-frame rearrangements with V and J assigned. A fraction of the clones does not appear; measured against another copy, unresolved V genes explain less than half of the discrepancy, and the remainder lacks a known reason. The V and J calls and clone size come from that table; D and trimming were worked out from the DNA. The sample data list roughly 150,000 clones, and approximately 85% of these were observed just once. The ten largest account for 2.5% to 3% of the sample.

CDR1 and CDR2 were assigned from the germline V gene as ENHRY and SYGVKD. Ends trimmed: V by 7 bases, J by 3 bases; bases unmatched to a gene: 3. From the cysteine up to the phenylalanine, the CDR3 has a length of 13 residues. Only the CDR3 DNA is retained, 39 bases long and in frame from the first base. In Seattle, one collaborating source enrolled patients while the infection was active and tracked those patients longitudinally over the course of disease. Collaborating institutions collected whole blood in K2EDTA tubes following their own protocols. For TCRbeta analysis, collaborators shipped samples in one of three forms: frozen whole blood, isolated PBMCs, or DNA extracted from either of those sample types. To note about this clone: The specificity of this receptor is unknown. The record has no base qualities; no much larger clone is one base away.

Sequencing was performed on peripheral blood. The receptor chain draws on TRBV10-3 and TRBJ1-1, and 9 junction bases match TRBD1. The clonotype was recovered from a woman older than 75 with COVID-19, enrolled during active disease. The DNA sequence follows: TGTGCCATCACGCGGACAGGGGACACTGAAGCTTTCTTT. Its protein is CAITRTGDTEAFF.